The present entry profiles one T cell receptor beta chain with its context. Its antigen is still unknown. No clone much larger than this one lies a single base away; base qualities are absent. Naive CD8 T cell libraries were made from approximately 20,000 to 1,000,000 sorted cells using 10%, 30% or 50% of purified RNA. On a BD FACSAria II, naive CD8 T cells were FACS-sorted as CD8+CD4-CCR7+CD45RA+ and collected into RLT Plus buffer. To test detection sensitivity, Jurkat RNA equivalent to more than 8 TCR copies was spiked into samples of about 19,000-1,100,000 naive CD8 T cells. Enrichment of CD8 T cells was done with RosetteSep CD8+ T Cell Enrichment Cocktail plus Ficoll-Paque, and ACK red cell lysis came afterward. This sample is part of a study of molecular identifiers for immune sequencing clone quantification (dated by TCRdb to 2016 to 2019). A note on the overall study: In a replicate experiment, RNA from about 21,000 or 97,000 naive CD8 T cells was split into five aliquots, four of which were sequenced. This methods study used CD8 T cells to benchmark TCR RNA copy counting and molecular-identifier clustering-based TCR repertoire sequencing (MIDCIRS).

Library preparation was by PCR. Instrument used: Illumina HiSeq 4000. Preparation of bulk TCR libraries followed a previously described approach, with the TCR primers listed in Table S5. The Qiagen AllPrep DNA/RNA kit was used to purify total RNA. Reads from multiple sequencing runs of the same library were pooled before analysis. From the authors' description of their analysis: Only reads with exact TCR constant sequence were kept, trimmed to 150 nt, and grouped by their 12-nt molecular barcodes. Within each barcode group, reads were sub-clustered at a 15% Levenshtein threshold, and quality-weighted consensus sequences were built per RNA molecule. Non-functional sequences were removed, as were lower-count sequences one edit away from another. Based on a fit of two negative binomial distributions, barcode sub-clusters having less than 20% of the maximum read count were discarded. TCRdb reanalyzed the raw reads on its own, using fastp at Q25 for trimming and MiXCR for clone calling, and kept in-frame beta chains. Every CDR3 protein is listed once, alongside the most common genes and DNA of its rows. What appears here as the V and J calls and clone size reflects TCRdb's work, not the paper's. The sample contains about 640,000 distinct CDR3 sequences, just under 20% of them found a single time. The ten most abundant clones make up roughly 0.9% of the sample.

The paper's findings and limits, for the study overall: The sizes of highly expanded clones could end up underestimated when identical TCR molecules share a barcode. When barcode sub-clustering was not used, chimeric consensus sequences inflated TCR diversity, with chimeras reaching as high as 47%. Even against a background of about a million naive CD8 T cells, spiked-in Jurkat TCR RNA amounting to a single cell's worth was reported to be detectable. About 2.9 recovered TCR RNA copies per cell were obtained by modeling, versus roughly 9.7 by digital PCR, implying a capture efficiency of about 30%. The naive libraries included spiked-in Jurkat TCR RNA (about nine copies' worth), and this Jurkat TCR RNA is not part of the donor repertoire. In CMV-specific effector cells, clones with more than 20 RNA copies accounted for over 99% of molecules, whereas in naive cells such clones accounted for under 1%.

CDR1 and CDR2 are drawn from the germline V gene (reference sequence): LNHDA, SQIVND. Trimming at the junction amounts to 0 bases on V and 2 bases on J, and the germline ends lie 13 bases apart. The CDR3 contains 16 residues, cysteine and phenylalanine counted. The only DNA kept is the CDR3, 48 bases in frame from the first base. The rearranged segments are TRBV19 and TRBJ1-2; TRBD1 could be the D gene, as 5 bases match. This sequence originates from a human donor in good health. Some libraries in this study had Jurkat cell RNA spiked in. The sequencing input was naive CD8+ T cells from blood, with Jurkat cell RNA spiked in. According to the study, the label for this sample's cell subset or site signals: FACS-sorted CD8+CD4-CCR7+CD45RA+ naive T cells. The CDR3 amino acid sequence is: CASSIDPGGPNYGYTF. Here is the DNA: TGTGCCAGTAGTATAGATCCGGGGGGACCGAACTATGGCTACACCTTC.